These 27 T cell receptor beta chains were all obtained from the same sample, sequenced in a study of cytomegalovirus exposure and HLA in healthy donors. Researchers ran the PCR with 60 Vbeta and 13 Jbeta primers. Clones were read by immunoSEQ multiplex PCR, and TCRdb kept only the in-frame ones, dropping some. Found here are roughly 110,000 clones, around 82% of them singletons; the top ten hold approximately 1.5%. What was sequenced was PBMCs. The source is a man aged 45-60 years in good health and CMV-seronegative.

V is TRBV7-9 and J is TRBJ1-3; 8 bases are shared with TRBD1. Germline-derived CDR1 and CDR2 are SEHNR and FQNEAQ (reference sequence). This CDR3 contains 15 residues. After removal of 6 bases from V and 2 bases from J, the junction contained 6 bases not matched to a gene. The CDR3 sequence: CASSRTGGTGNTIYF. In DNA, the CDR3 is TGTGCCAGCAGTCGTACAGGGGGGACTGGAAACACCATATATTTT. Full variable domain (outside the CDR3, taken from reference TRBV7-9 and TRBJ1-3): DTGVSQNPRHKITKRGQNVTFRCDPISEHNRLYWYRQTLGQGPEFLTYFQNEAQLEKSRLLSDRFSAERPKGSFSTLEIQRTEQGDSAMYLCASSRTGGTGNTIYFGEGSWLTVV.

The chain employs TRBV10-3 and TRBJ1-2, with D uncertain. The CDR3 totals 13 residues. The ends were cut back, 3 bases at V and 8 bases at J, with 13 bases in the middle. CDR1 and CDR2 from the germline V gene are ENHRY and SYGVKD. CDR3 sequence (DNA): TGTGCCATCAGTGATCTTTGGACTGGGGGCTACACCTTC. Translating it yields CAISDLWTGGYTF.

CDR3 residues: CASSENTGEGNQPQHF. For the CDR3, the DNA is TGTGCCAGCAGTGAAAACACAGGGGAGGGCAATCAGCCCCAGCATTTT. The rearrangement joins TRBV2 to TRBJ1-5; 7 nucleotides align to TRBD1. The V gene's germline CDR1 is SNHLY and CDR2 FYNNEI. There are 16 residues in the CDR3. J gave up 2 bases and V 2 bases, and 6 bases lay outside the gene matches.

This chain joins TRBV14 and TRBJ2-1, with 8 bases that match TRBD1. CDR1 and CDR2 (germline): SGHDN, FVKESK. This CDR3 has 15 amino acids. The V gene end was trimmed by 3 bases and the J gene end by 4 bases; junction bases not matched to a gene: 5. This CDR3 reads CASSHDRGWYNEQFF. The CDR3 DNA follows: TGTGCCAGCAGCCACGACAGGGGTTGGTACAATGAGCAGTTCTTC.

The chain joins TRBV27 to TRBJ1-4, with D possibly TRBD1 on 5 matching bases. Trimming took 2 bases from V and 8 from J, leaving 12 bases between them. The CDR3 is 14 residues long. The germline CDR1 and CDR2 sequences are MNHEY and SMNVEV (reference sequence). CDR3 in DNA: TGTGCCAGCAGTTTAGGGGGGAGATGGGAAAAACTGTTTTTT. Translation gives CASSLGGRWEKLFF.

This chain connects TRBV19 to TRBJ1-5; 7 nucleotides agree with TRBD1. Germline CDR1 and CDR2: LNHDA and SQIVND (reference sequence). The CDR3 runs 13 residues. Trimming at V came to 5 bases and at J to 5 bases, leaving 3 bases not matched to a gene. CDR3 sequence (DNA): TGTGCCAGTAGTGGGCAGGGGGATCAGCCCCAGCATTTT. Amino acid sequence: CASSGQGDQPQHF.

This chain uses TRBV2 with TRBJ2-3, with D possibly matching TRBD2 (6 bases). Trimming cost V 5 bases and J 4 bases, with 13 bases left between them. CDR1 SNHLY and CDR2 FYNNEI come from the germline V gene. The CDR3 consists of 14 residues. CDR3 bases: TGTGCCAGCAGTTTCGAACTAGCCCCAGATACGCAGTATTTT. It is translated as CASSFELAPDTQYF. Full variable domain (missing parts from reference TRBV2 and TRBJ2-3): EPEVTQTPSHQVTQMGQEVILRCVPISNHLYFYWYRQILGQKVEFLVSFYNNEISEKSEIFDDQFSVERPDGSNFTLKIRSTKLEDSAMYFCASSFELAPDTQYFGPGTRLTVL.

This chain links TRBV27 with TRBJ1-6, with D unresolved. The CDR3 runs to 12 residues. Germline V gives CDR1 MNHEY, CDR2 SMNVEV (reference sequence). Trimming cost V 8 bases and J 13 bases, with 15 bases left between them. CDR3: CASRPQEGPLHF. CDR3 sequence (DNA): TGTGCCAGCCGTCCCCAGGAGGGTCCCCTCCACTTT.

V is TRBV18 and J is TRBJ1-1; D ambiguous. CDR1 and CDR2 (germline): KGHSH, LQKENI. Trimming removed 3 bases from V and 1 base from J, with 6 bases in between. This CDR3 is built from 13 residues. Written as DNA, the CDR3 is TGTGCCAGCTCACCGTCGGGGAACACTGAAGCTTTCTTT. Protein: CASSPSGNTEAFF.

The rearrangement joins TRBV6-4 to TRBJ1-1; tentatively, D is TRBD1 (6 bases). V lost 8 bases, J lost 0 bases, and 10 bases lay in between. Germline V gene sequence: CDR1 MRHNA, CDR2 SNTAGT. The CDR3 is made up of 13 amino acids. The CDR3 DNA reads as TGTGCCAGCCGTCGACAGGTGAACACTGAAGCTTTCTTT. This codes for CASRRQVNTEAFF.

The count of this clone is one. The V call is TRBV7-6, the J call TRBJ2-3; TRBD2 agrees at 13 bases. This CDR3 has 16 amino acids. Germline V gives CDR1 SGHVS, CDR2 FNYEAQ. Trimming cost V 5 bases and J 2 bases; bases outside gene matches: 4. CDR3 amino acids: CASSGGLAGTTDTQYF. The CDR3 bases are TGTGCCAGCAGCGGGGGACTAGCGGGGACCACAGATACGCAGTATTTT.

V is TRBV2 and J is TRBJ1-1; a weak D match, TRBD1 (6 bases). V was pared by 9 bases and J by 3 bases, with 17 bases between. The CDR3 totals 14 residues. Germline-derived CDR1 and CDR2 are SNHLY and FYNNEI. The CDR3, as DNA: TGTGCCAGTACGCCTAACAGGGCGGACACTGAAGCTTTCTTT. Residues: CASTPNRADTEAFF.

DNA of the CDR3: TGCGCCAGCAGCTTGGACAGGGGGACTGGAAACACCATATATTTT. Amino acid sequence: CASSLDRGTGNTIYF. The chain has TRBV5-1 and TRBJ1-3; TRBD1 agrees at 8 bases. The germline CDR1 and CDR2 sequences are SGHRS and YFSETQ. Trimming took 0 bases from V and 2 from J; bases not matched to a gene: 1. This CDR3 has 15 residues.

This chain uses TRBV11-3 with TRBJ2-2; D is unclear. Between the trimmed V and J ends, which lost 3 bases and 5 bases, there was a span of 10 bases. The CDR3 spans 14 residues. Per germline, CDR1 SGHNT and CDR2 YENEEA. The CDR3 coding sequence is TGTGCCAGCAGCTTTTCCCGGAGTACCGGGGAGCTGTTTTTT. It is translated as CASSFSRSTGELFF.

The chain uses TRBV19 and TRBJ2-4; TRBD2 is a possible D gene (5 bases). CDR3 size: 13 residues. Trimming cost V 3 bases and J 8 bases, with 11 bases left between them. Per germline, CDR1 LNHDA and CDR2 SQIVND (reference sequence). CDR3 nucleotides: TGTGCCAGTAGTATGTTGGTCGGGGACATTCAGTACTTC. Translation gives CASSMLVGDIQYF.

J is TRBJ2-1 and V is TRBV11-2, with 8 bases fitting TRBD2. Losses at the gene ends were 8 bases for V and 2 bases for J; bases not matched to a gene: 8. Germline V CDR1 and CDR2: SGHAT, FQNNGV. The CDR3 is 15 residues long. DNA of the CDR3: TGTGCCAGCGGAGAGGGACTAGGGCCCTACAATGAGCAGTTCTTC. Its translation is CASGEGLGPYNEQFF.

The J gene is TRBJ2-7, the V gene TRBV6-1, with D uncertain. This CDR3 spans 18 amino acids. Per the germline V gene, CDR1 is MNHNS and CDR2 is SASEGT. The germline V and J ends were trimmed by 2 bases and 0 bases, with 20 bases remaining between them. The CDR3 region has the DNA TGTGCCAGCAGTGAAAGTGATGGGTGGGCAGATTCCTCCTACGAGCAGTACGTC. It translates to CASSESDGWADSSYEQYV.

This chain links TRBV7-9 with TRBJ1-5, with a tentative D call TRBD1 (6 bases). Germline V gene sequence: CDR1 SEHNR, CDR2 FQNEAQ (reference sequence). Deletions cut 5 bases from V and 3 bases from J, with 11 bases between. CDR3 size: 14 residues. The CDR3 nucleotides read TGTGCCAGCAGCCCCACAGGGTCCAATCAGCCCCAGCATTTT. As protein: CASSPTGSNQPQHF.

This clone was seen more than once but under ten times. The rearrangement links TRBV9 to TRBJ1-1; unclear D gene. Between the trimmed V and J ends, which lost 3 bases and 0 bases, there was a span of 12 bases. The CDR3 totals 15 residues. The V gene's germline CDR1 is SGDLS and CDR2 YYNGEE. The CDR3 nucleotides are TGTGCCAGCAGCGAATTAACAGTCATGAACACTGAAGCTTTCTTT. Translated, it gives CASSELTVMNTEAFF.

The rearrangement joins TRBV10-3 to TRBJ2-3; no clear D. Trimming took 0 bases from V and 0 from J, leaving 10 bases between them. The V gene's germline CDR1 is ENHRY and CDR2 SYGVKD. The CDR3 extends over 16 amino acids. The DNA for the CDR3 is TGTGCCATCAGTGAGTCTCGACAAACTAGCACAGATACGCAGTATTTT. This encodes CAISESRQTSTDTQYF.

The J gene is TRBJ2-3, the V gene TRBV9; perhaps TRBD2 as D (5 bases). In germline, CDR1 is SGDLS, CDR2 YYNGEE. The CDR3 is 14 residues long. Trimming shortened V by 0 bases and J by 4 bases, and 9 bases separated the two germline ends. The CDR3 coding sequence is TGTGCCAGCAGCGTAGGGACTTTATCAGATACGCAGTATTTT. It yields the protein CASSVGTLSDTQYF.

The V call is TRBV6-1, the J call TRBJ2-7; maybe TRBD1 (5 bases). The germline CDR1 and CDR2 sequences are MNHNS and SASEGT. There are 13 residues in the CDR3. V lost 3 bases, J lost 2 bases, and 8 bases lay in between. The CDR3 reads CASSDWGAYEQYF. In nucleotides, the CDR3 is TGTGCCAGCAGTGACTGGGGCGCCTACGAGCAGTACTTC.

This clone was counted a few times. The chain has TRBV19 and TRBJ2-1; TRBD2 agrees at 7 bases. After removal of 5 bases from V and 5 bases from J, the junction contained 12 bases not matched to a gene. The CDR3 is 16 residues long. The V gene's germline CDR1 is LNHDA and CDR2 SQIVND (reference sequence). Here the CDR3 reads CASSLVGGGVHNEQFF. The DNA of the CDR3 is TGTGCCAGTAGTCTGGTAGGCGGGGGAGTTCACAATGAGCAGTTCTTC.

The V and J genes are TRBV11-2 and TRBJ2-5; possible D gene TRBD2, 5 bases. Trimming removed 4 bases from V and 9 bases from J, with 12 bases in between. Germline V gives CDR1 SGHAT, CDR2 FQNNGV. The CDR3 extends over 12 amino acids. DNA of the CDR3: TGTGCCAGCAGCTCCCCAGGACTGCCCCAGTACTTC. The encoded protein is CASSSPGLPQYF.

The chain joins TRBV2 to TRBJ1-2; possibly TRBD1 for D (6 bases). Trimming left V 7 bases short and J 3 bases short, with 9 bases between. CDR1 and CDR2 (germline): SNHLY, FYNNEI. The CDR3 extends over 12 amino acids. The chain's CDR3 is CASKQGDYGYTF. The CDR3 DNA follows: TGTGCCAGCAAACAGGGCGACTATGGCTACACCTTC. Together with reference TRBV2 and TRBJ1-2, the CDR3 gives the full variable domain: EPEVTQTPSHQVTQMGQEVILRCVPISNHLYFYWYRQILGQKVEFLVSFYNNEISEKSEIFDDQFSVERPDGSNFTLKIRSTKLEDSAMYFCASKQGDYGYTFGSGTRLTVV.

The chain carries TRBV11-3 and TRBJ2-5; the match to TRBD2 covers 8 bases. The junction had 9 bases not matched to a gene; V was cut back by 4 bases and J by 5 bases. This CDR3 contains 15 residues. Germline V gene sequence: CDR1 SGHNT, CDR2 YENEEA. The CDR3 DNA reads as TGTGCCAGCAGCTCGTCTGGACTAGCCGGGGAGACCCAGTACTTC. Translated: CASSSSGLAGETQYF.

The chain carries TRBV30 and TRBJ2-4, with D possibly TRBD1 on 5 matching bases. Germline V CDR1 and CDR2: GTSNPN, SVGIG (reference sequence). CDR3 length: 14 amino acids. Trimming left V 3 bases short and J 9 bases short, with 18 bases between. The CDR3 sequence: CAWRAPAYTGIQYF. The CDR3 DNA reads TGTGCCTGGAGGGCCCCGGCCTATACAGGCATTCAGTACTTC. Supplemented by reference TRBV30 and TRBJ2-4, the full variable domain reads SQTIHQWPATLVQPVGSPLSLECTVEGTSNPNLYWYRQAAGRGLQLLFYSVGIGQISSEVPQNLSASRPQDRQFILSSKKLLLSDSGFYLCAWRAPAYTGIQYFGAGTRLSVL.